The present entry profiles one T cell receptor beta chain with its context. Per the original methods: Cell counts per sample came from amplifying reference gene primers. Produced via immunoSEQ multiplex PCR; TCRdb's table is partial and in-frame only. The DNA gave D and trimming, while V, J and clone size come from that table. The data contain about 110,000 clones, over 80% of them seen just once; the ten biggest clones take up 0.95% to 1.3%. The sample is drawn from a study of blood T cell repertoires in COVID-19. The overall study: T cells, B-cell-depleted T cells, or PBMCs provided the cDNA or gDNA that served as material.

Sequencing input: peripheral blood. The TCR was taken from a human donor in a cohort sampled during active COVID-19.

The DNA for the CDR3 is TGTGCCAGCAGTTATACATTAGCGGGACCAGCCTACGAGCAGTACTTC. As protein: CASSYTLAGPAYEQYF. The rearrangement joins TRBV7-2 to TRBJ2-7; 8 bases map to TRBD2. The trim removed 6 bases at V and 2 bases at J, leaving 12 bases unmatched. Germline V gives CDR1 SGHTA, CDR2 FQGNSA. This CDR3 comprises 16 residues.